One and the same sample provided the 13 T cell receptor beta chains below, sequenced in a study of T-cell reconstitution after alpha-beta-depleted transplantation in children (dated by TCRdb to about 2016). Reading the label with the study, this specimen's time point is: day 60 (about 2 months) after transplantation. What this sample's treatment or condition label stands for: allogeneic hematopoietic cell transplantation with graft depleted of TCRalphabeta T cells and CD19 B cells. Overall results and qualifications from the work: Apparently early alphabetaT-cell count recovery about two months after transplant reportedly relied on only several hundred rapidly expanded clones derived from non-depleted graft cells.

Their cognate antigens are unknown. Libraries were constructed by PCR. The instrument was an Illumina HiSeq 2500. Molecular barcoding was employed in the preparation of TCR libraries, with unique molecular identifiers being used to normalize TCRbeta repertoire quantification. The public reads were run again by TCRdb, first through fastp at Q25 and then through MiXCR, and only productive beta chains were kept. Each record represents a unique CDR3 protein, reported with the most common genes and DNA among its rows. The sample data list approximately 31,000 distinct CDR3 sequences, and 5% to 7% of these were observed just once. 27% of the sample is taken by the ten largest. The specimen comprised peripheral blood, sampled 60 days after TCRalphabeta/CD19-depleted stem cell transplant. The receptors were gathered from a child under three years old who had a stem cell transplant for acute myeloid leukemia, so the T cells may come from the graft donor.

This clonotype was recorded many times. The chain links TRBV7-2 to TRBJ2-1, with 7 bases identical to TRBD1. The CDR3 runs to 15 residues. In germline, CDR1 is SGHTA, CDR2 FQGNSA. V trimming: 6 bases; J trimming: 0 bases; junction bases outside the gene matches: 5. CDR3 residues: CASRAGTDSYNEQFF. Written as DNA, the CDR3 is TGTGCCAGCAGAGCCGGGACAGACTCCTACAATGAGCAGTTCTTC.

This clonotype was detected many times. The rearrangement uses TRBV6-5 and TRBJ2-5; D remains unclear. CDR3 length equals 15 residues. Deletions cut 2 bases from V and 2 bases from J, with 12 bases between. CDR1 and CDR2 (germline): MNHEY, SVGAGI. This CDR3 reads CASSYTGAEQETQYF. CDR3 DNA: TGTGCCAGCAGTTACACCGGAGCCGAGCAAGAGACCCAGTACTTC.

On this clonotype itself: Possible read error: a much larger clone is one base away. The chain employs TRBV5-1 and TRBJ1-5, with D unresolved. Germline assignment: CDR1 SGHRS and CDR2 YFSETQ. The CDR3 is 11 amino acids. The CDR3 coding sequence is TGCCCCAGCAGCGCCAATCAGCCCCAGCATTTT. It specifies CPSSANQPQHF.

The genes are TRBV28 and TRBJ2-7; no clear D gene. Germline V gives CDR1 MDHEN, CDR2 SYDVKM. The CDR3 totals 14 residues. V was shortened by 3 bases and J by 4 bases, with 13 bases between the two germline ends. CDR3 loop: CASSFGWKIYEQYF. The CDR3 DNA follows: TGTGCCAGCAGTTTTGGTTGGAAGATTTACGAGCAGTACTTC.

The sample holds many counts of this clonotype. The rearrangement links TRBV4-1 to TRBJ1-1; the match to TRBD1 covers 11 bases. CDR3 length: 16 amino acids. V shed 4 bases and J 4 bases; nucleotides not matched to a gene: 8. CDR1 is MGHRA and CDR2 is YSYEKL in the germline V gene. CDR3 DNA: TGCGCCAGCAGCCTCCTGGGCGGGACAGGGGGCACTGAAGCTTTCTTT. Translated, it gives CASSLLGGTGGTEAFF.

This clonotype was found many times. This rearrangement joins TRBV9 to TRBJ2-7; TRBD1 matches 10 bases. Germline-derived CDR1 and CDR2 are SGDLS and YYNGEE. The CDR3 totals 15 residues. Losses at the gene ends were 4 bases for V and 4 bases for J; bases not matched to a gene: 8. CDR3 sequence: CASSKTGGPGYEQYF. Here the CDR3 DNA reads TGTGCCAGCAGCAAGACAGGGGGCCCCGGGTACGAGCAGTACTTC.

This clonotype was recorded at least ten times. The CDR3 sequence is CASNPGTNGYNEQFF. Here the CDR3 DNA reads TGTGCCAGCAACCCAGGGACAAACGGCTACAATGAGCAGTTCTTC. This sequence joins TRBV28 and TRBJ2-1; D possibly corresponds to TRBD1 (6 bases). V was trimmed by 7 bases and J by 3 bases, leaving 16 bases between them. The CDR3 is made up of 15 amino acids. The V gene's germline CDR1 is MDHEN and CDR2 SYDVKM. The variable domain in full, with the rest retrieved from reference TRBV28 and TRBJ2-1, is DVKVTQSSRYLVKRTGEKVFLECVQDMDHENMFWYRQDPGLGLRLIYFSYDVKMKEKGDIPEGYSVSREKKERFSLILESASTNQTSMYLCASNPGTNGYNEQFFGPGTRLTVL.

This clonotype was seen many times. The chain couples TRBV30 to TRBJ1-2; D call uncertain. CDR1 and CDR2 (germline): GTSNPN, SVGIG (reference sequence). V lost 2 bases to trimming and J lost 1 base, with 5 bases between them. This CDR3 has 12 amino acids. In DNA, the CDR3 is TGTGCCTGGAGTTCGCGTAACTATGGCTACACCTTC. The encoded protein is CAWSSRNYGYTF.

In this sample, this clonotype turned up many times. The chain couples TRBV28 to TRBJ1-5, with D possibly TRBD1 on 6 matching bases. This CDR3 region has 15 residues. With 2 bases removed from V and 2 bases from J, the gap between germline ends came to 10 bases. CDR1 is MDHEN and CDR2 is SYDVKM in the germline V gene. The CDR3 DNA is TGTGCCAGCAGTTTAAGGGGGGTCGGCAATCAGCCCCAGCATTTT. Translated, it gives CASSLRGVGNQPQHF.

This clonotype was observed many times. The chain joins TRBV6-5 to TRBJ2-5; 8 bases line up with TRBD2. In germline, CDR1 is MNHEY, CDR2 SVGAGI. Losses at the gene ends were 11 bases for V and 5 bases for J; bases not matched to a gene: 1. The CDR3 sequence is 10 residues long. CDR3 sequence (DNA): TGTGCCTCGGGGGGGGAGACCCAGTACTTC. It codes for CASGGETQYF.

The gene calls are TRBV27 and TRBJ2-1, with D possibly being TRBD2 (5 bases). Germline values: CDR1 MNHEY, CDR2 SMNVEV (reference sequence). The CDR3 is 15 residues long. V lost 3 bases to trimming and J lost 7 bases, with 16 bases between them. The CDR3 nucleotides read TGTGCCAGCAGTTTCTGGGTCGGGGAACGGAATGAGCAGTTCTTC. This translates into CASSFWVGERNEQFF.

This clonotype was seen at least ten times. The V call is TRBV5-6, the J call TRBJ1-1, with 7 bases lining up with TRBD1. V trimming: 2 bases; J trimming: 0 bases; junction bases outside the gene matches: 1. The CDR3 sequence is 14 residues long. Germline V lookup: CDR1 SGHDT, CDR2 YYEEEE. CDR3 sequence: CASSLQGMNTEAFF. In DNA form, the CDR3 reads TGTGCCAGCAGCTTACAGGGGATGAACACTGAAGCTTTCTTT.

This clonotype came up many times. This CDR3 reads CASGFSGAGGREQFF. The CDR3 bases are TGTGCTAGTGGTTTTTCCGGGGCGGGAGGTAGAGAGCAGTTCTTC. The chain carries TRBV12-5 and TRBJ2-1; 8 bases are shared with TRBD2. V was pared by 3 bases and J by 10 bases, with 11 bases of the junction left unmatched. This CDR3 has 15 residues. The germline CDR1 and CDR2 sequences are LGHNT and FRNRAP.